These T cell receptor beta chains were read from a single sample in a study of prognosis after radiotherapy for stage I lung cancer. Using its own MiXCR run on the multiplex PCR reads, TCRdb lists one record per CDR3 protein. The sample has about 14,000 distinct CDR3 sequences; approximately 33% are singletons. The specimen comprised PBMCs, sampled before or after stereotactic body radiation therapy (not recorded which). All receptors come from a donor older than 45 with non-small cell lung cancer. The CDR3 runs from the conserved cysteine through the conserved F or W. The order of the fields is D gene, clone size, V gene, J gene, CDR3 protein, CDR3 DNA. D genes are given only for firm matches. Rows give clone size only sometimes, using once, few, many, or a class for an expanded clone.

>TRBD2|many|TRBV6-1|TRBJ2-2
CASSRLAGETGELFF
TGTGCCAGCAGTCGACTAGCGGGAGAAACCGGGGAGCTGTTTTTT
>.|.|TRBV12-3/TRBV12-4|TRBJ2-2
CASSSINTGELFF
TGTGCCAGCAGTTCCATAAACACCGGGGAGCTGTTTTTT
>TRBD1|many|TRBV28|TRBJ1-5
CASSDNPGTANGQHF
TGTGCCAGCAGTGATAACCCCGGGACAGCCAACGGCCAGCATTTT
>TRBD1|medium-sized|TRBV2|TRBJ1-5
CASSSQGSNQPQHF
TGTGCCAGCAGTTCACAGGGGAGCAATCAGCCCCAGCATTTT
>TRBD2|medium-sized|TRBV7-3|TRBJ2-1
CASSGLAGGSEQFF
TGTGCCAGCAGCGGACTAGCGGGGGGCTCGGAGCAGTTCTTC
>.|many|TRBV6-2/TRBV6-3|TRBJ2-7
CASRPSMGEQYF
TGTGCCAGCAGACCGTCGATGGGGGAGCAGTACTTC
>TRBD2|.|TRBV6-1|TRBJ2-1
CASIQSGTSGHHNEQFF
TGTGCCAGCATTCAGTCGGGGACTAGCGGGCACCACAATGAGCAGTTCTTC
>TRBD1|once|TRBV20-1|TRBJ1-2
CSTRDMVQGEGYTF
TGCAGTACTAGAGATATGGTACAGGGGGAGGGCTACACCTTC
>.|.|TRBV4-2|TRBJ2-3
CASSQAVSWSLCTQYF
TGTGCCAGCAGCCAAGCGGTTAGCTGGAGTCTCTGTACGCAGTATTTT
>TRBD1|medium-sized|TRBV2|TRBJ1-4
CASSAPGQGTEKLFF
TGTGCCAGCAGCGCCCCGGGACAGGGAACTGAAAAACTGTTTTTT
>.|many|TRBV19|TRBJ1-4
CASRRDEKLFF
TGTGCCAGTAGACGGGATGAAAAACTGTTTTTT
>.|many|TRBV19|TRBJ1-5
CASSELDQPQHF
TGTGCCAGTAGTGAGCTGGATCAGCCCCAGCATTTT
>.|many|TRBV18|TRBJ1-2
CASSPNTGPVGYTF
TGTGCCAGCTCACCAAATACAGGACCTGTTGGCTACACCTTC
>TRBD2|.|TRBV5-1|TRBJ2-7
CASSPGTSGNGSYEQYF
TGCGCCAGCAGCCCAGGGACTAGCGGGAATGGGTCCTACGAGCAGTACTTC
>TRBD2|many|TRBV7-9|TRBJ2-1
CASSLGFRGLASYNEQFF
TGTGCCAGCAGCTTAGGTTTTCGGGGACTAGCGAGCTACAATGAGCAGTTCTTC
>TRBD1|many|TRBV20-1|TRBJ2-7
CSARDRDRGTYEQYF
TGCAGTGCTAGAGACCGGGACAGGGGCACCTACGAGCAGTACTTC
>.|.|TRBV5-6|TRBJ1-2
CASSLGSWFRPGSTYF
TGTGCCAGCAGCTTGGGTAGTTGGTTCCGACCAGGGTCTACTTACTTC
>TRBD1|once|TRBV6-1|TRBJ1-2
CASSDPGQGGTNYGYTF
TGTGCCAGCAGTGACCCGGGACAGGGGGGAACTAACTATGGCTACACCTTC
>.|.|TRBV4-1|TRBJ2-7
CASSRKLLDEQYF
TGCGCCAGCAGCCGAAAGTTACTAGACGAGCAGTACTTC
>.|medium-sized|TRBV28|TRBJ1-5
CASSLGGGNQPQHF
TGTGCCAGCAGTTTGGGGGGGGGCAATCAGCCCCAGCATTTT
>.|medium-sized|TRBV7-9|TRBJ2-3
CASSLAGFTDTQYF
TGTGCCAGCAGCTTAGCCGGGTTCACAGATACGCAGTATTTT
>.|medium-sized|TRBV9|TRBJ2-1
CASSPRNLGEQFF
TGTGCCAGCAGCCCCAGGAATCTCGGTGAGCAGTTCTTC
>TRBD1|many|TRBV28|TRBJ2-5
CASSIRTGQETQYF
TGTGCCAGCAGTATAAGGACAGGTCAAGAGACCCAGTACTTC
>TRBD2|once|TRBV20-1|TRBJ2-7
CSARTSGANEHYF
TGCAGTGCTAGAACCAGCGGGGCCAACGAGCATTACTTC
>TRBD2|medium-sized|TRBV9|TRBJ2-1
CASSVGAGVREQFF
TGTGCCAGCAGCGTAGGGGCGGGAGTGCGAGAGCAGTTCTTC
>.|.|TRBV28|TRBJ2-1
CASSPTLGTYNEQFF
TGTGCCAGCAGTCCCACCTTAGGAACTTATAATGAGCAGTTCTTC
>TRBD1|many|TRBV15|TRBJ2-4
CATSRDPTGALVQNIQYF
TGTGCCACCAGCAGAGACCCTACAGGGGCGCTGGTCCAAAACATTCAGTACTTC
>TRBD2|.|TRBV7-3|TRBJ2-6
CASSSTTSGRTKGANVLTF
TGTGCCAGCAGCTCCACTACTAGCGGGAGAACAAAGGGGGCCAACGTCCTGACTTTC
>.|many|TRBV5-1|TRBJ2-5
CASSLPGETQYF
TGCGCCAGCAGCTTGCCTGGAGAGACCCAGTACTTC
>.|.|TRBV28|TRBJ1-2
CASRGTGGYTF
TGTGCCAGCCGGGGGACGGGGGGCTACACCTTC
>TRBD2|many|TRBV11-1|TRBJ2-1
CASSPTSGSYNEQFF
TGTGCCAGCAGCCCCACTAGCGGGAGCTACAATGAGCAGTTCTTC
>.|many|TRBV29-1|TRBJ2-7
CSVVRDYEQYF
TGCAGCGTTGTGCGGGATTACGAGCAGTACTTC
>TRBD1|many|TRBV5-6|TRBJ1-4
CASSLRRGEKLFF
TGTGCCAGCAGCTTGCGCAGGGGGGAAAAACTGTTTTTT
>.|many|TRBV12-3/TRBV12-4|TRBJ2-5
CASSLRLSDETQYF
TGTGCCAGCAGTTTGCGACTTTCTGACGAGACCCAGTACTTC
>.|.|TRBV2|TRBJ2-5
CASRVGALLDGQETQYF
TGTGCCAGCCGTGTTGGGGCATTGCTGGACGGCCAAGAGACCCAGTACTTC
>TRBD2|many|TRBV6-4|TRBJ2-2
CASTQLAGVPGELFF
TGTGCCAGCACCCAACTAGCGGGAGTCCCCGGGGAGCTGTTTTTT
>.|many|TRBV29-1|TRBJ1-1
CSVEGGVVRGTEAFF
TGCAGCGTTGAAGGAGGGGTCGTCCGGGGCACTGAAGCTTTCTTT
>.|many|TRBV12-3/TRBV12-4|TRBJ1-5
CASTDRMNNQPQHF
TGTGCCAGCACCGACAGGATGAACAATCAGCCCCAGCATTTT